This T cell receptor beta chain was profiled in a study of OX40 agonist ivuxolimab in advanced cancers. Study-wide results and limits: Relative to CD4+, CD8+ T cells held more expanded clones on average. The study observed clonal expansion of CD4+ and CD8+ blood T cells by week 6 at 0.1 to 3.0 mg/kg. Antigen specificity of clonally expanded peripheral T cells was not established.

The protocol was immunoSEQ multiplex PCR, while the TCRdb copy is restricted to in-frame clones and leaves out a portion. Found here are roughly 70,000 clones, roughly 87% of them singletons; the top ten hold roughly 4%. Trimming cost V 5 bases and J 3 bases, with 13 bases left between them. The CDR3 is 15 residues long. The germline V gene has CDR1 SGHTA and CDR2 FQGNSA. A remark on this clone: What it binds is unknown.

The chain uses TRBV7-2 and TRBJ1-4; a possible D gene is TRBD1 (5 bases). The sequence derives from an adult with an advanced solid tumor such as melanoma, head and neck, liver or kidney cancer. Specimen: CD4+ or CD8+ T cells sorted from blood, collected in a trial of the OX40 agonist ivuxolimab. CDR3 nucleotide sequence: TGTGCCAGCAGCCAACGGGGACTCTCTAATGAAAAACTGTTTTTT. Translating gives CASSQRGLSNEKLFF.